This TCR beta chain emerged from a study of CD8+ T cells in alopecia areata. Study overall: Patients given treatment had severity scored by the percentage of scalp area affected. Overall study results and limits: Numerous clones, expanded in lesions, remained in scalp and blood during tofacitinib.

cDNA prepared by RNA extraction and subsequent reverse transcription served as the template for sequencing. Generated by immunoSEQ multiplex PCR, the TCRdb table keeps only in-frame clones and is missing some. The sample carries about 190,000 clones, roughly three fifths recorded once. This clone was counted a single time. Its antigen is still unknown. The ends were cut back, 1 base at V and 5 bases at J, with 14 bases in the middle. Per the germline V gene, CDR1 is SNHLY and CDR2 is FYNNEI. This CDR3 contains 15 residues. The treatment: oral pan-JAK inhibitor, 5-10 mg twice daily. This sample comprised CD4+ T cells sorted from blood, obtained at week 4, from a patient treated with tofacitinib. The V and J genes are TRBV2 and TRBJ1-2; perhaps TRBD1 as D (5 bases). The sequence derives from a human donor with alopecia areata. The CDR3 region has the DNA TGTGCCAGCAGTGAAGATGCGGGACGTATTTATGGCTACACCTTC. This translates into CASSEDAGRIYGYTF.